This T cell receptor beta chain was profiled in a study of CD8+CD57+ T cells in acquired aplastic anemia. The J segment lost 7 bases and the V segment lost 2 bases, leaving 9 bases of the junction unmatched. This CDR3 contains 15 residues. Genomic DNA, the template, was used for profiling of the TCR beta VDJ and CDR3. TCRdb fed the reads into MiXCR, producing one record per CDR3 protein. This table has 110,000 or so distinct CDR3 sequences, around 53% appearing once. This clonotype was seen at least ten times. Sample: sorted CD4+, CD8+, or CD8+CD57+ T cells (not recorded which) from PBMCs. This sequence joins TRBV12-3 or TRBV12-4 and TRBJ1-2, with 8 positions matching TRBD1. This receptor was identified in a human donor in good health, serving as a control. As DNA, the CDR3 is TGTGCCAGCAGTTTATACTCCGGACAGGGAGTTGGCTACACCTTC. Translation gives CASSLYSGQGVGYTF.